The T cell receptor beta chain under discussion was sequenced for a study of blood T cell repertoires in COVID-19. As for the study in general: From the United States, Italy and Spain came samples of acute and convalescent COVID-19. T cells, B-cell-depleted T cells, or PBMCs provided the cDNA or gDNA that served as material.

Study processing details: Amplification of reference gene primers provided the estimated nucleated cell counts. TCRdb keeps only in-frame clones here, not all; method: immunoSEQ multiplex PCR. From that table come the V and J calls and clone size; the DNA was used to work out D and trimming. The table has 150,000 to 180,000 clones, around nine tenths seen once. Germline V CDR1 and CDR2: MNHEY, SVGAGI. The CDR3 is 11 amino acids. V gave up 6 bases and J gave up 8 bases; unmatched junction bases: 3. The V gene is TRBV6-5, the J gene TRBJ1-1, with 7 bases identical to TRBD1. The origin of this receptor is a woman aged 70 to 79 with acute or convalescent COVID-19. The source material was peripheral blood. CDR3 sequence reads: CASRPTGEAFF. The CDR3 coding sequence is TGTGCCAGCAGGCCGACAGGGGAAGCTTTCTTT.